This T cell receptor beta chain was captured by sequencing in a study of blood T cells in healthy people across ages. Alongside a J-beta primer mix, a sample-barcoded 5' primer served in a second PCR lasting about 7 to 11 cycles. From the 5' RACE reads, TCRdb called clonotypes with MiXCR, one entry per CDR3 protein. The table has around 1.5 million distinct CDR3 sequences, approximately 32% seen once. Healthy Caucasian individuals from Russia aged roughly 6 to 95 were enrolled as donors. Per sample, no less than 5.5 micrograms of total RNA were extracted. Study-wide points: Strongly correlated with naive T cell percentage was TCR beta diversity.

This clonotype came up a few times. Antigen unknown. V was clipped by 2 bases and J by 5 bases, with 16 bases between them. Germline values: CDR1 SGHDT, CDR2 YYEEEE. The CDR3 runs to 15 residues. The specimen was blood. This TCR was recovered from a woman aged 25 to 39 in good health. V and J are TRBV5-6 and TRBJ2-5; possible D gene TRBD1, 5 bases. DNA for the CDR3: TGTGCCAGCAGCTTAGGACACTCGAGGTGGGAGACCCAGTACTTC. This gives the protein CASSLGHSRWETQYF.